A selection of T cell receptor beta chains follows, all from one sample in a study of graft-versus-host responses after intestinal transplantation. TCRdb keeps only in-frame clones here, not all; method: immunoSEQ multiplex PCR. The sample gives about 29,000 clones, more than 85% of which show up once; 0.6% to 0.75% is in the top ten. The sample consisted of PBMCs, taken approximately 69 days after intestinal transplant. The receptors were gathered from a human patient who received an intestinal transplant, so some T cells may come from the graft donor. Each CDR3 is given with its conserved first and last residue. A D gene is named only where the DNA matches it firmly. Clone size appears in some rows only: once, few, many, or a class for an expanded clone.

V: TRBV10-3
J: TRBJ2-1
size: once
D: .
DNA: TGTGCCATCAGGTTAGCGGTGTACAATGAGCAGTTCTTC
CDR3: CAIRLAVYNEQFF

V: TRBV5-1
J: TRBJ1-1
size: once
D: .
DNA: TGCGCCAGCAGCTCAACCGACTGGGGGAAGGGCTGGATGAACACTGAAGCTTTCTTT
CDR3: CASSSTDWGKGWMNTEAFF

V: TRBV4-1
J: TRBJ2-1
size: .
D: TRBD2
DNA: TGCGCCAGCAGCCAAGCCGGAGGGGCGGGAGGGACATACAATGAGCAGTTCTTC
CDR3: CASSQAGGAGGTYNEQFF

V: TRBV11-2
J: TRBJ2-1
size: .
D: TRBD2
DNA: TGTGCCAGCAGCTTAGATTGGCGGGGGGGTGGCAATGAGCAGTTCTTC
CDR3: CASSLDWRGGGNEQFF

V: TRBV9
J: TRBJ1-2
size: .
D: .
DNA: TGTGCCAGCAGCGAGGGACGGTACTACACCTTC
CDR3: CASSEGRYYTF

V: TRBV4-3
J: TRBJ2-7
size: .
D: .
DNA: TGCGCCAGCAGCCAAGAGGCCAGGGGTCGAACCTACGAGCAGTACTTC
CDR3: CASSQEARGRTYEQYF

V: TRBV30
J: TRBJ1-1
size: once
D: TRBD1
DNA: TGTGCCTGGGTTGACAGGGAGGCTGAAGCTTTCTTT
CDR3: CAWVDREAEAFF

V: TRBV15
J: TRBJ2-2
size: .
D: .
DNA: TGTGCCACCAGCAGAGACCAGACTAGGACCGGGGAGCTGTTTTTT
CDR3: CATSRDQTRTGELFF

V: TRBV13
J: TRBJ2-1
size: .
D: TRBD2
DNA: TGTGCCAGCAGCTTAATCCTGGGGACTAGCGGGGACAATGAGCAGTTCTTC
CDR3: CASSLILGTSGDNEQFF

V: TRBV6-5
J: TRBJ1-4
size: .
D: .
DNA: TGTGCCAGCAGCCGGGAGGGCATCACTAATGAAAAACTGTTTTTT
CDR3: CASSREGITNEKLFF

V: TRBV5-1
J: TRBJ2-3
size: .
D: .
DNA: TGCGCCAGCAAAGGTGGGGGGCCTACAGATACGCAGTATTTT
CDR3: CASKGGGPTDTQYF

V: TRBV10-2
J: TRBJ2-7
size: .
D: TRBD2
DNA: TGCGCCAGCAGTGAGGGCGCTAGCGGGAGTTACGAGCAGTACTTC
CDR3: CASSEGASGSYEQYF

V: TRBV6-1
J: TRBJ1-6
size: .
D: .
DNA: TGTGCCAGCAGTGAAGCCACGGAAAATTCACCCCTCCACTTT
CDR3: CASSEATENSPLHF

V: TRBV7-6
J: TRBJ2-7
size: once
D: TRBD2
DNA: TGTGCCAGCAGCCAACTAGCGGGATGGAACTACGAGCAGTACTTC
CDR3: CASSQLAGWNYEQYF

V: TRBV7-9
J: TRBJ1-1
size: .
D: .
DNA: TGTGCCAGCAGCTTTGTGATTTTGAACACTGAAGCTTTCTTT
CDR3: CASSFVILNTEAFF

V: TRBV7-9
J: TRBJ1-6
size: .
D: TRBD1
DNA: TGTGCCAGCAGCTTAAGTGTCTGGACAGGGGATGAAAATTCACCCCTCCACTTT
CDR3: CASSLSVWTGDENSPLHF

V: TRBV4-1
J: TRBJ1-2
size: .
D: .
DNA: TGCGCCAGCAGCCCCGGGGGGGGTTCGGGTGATGGCTACACCTTC
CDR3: CASSPGGGSGDGYTF

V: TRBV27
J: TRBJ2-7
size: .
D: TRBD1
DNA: TGTGCCAGCAGTTTATCGGCAGGGGGAAACTACGAGCAGTACTTC
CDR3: CASSLSAGGNYEQYF

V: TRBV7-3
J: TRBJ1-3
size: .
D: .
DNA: TGTGCCAGCAGCCCCGGGGGGTCTGGAAACACCATATATTTT
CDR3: CASSPGGSGNTIYF

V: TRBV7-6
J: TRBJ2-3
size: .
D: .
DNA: TGTGCCAGCAGCCTCATGCTCACAGATACGCAGTATTTT
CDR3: CASSLMLTDTQYF

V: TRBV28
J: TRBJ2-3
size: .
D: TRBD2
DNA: TGTGCCAGCACGTCCCGGGAGGGTACCGCGGATACGCAGTATTTT
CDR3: CASTSREGTADTQYF

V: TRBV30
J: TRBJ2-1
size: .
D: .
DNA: TGTGCCTGGAGTGGAGCGCGGTACAATGAGCAGTTCTTC
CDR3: CAWSGARYNEQFF

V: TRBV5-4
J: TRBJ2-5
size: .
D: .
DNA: TGTGCCAGCAGCTATAATCCAGGGCGGGAGACCCAGTACTTC
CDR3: CASSYNPGRETQYF

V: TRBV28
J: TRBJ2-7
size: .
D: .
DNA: TGTGCCAGCAGTTTCCGAGGGGTAGGGCCCGACTTGGCCTACGAGCAGTACTTC
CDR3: CASSFRGVGPDLAYEQYF

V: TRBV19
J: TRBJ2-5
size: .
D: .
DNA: TGTGCCAGTTCCGGGCCTCAAGAGACCCAGTACTTC
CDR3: CASSGPQETQYF

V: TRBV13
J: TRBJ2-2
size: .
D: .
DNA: TGTGCCAGCAGCTTTGGGCGGGGTATGAACACCGGGGAGCTGTTTTTT
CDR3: CASSFGRGMNTGELFF

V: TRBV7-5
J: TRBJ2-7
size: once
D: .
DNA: TGTGCCAGAAGCCAAACTCGGGGCTTGAGTGGGGTCACCTACGAGCAGTACTTC
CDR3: CARSQTRGLSGVTYEQYF

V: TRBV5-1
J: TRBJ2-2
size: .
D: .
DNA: TGCGCCAGCAGCTTGATCCCGACGGCACAAGGATTCACCGGGGAGCTGTTTTTT
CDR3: CASSLIPTAQGFTGELFF

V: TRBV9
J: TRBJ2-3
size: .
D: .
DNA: TGTGCCAGCAGCGCCGCGGTTACGGGACTCAACACAGATACGCAGTATTTT
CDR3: CASSAAVTGLNTDTQYF

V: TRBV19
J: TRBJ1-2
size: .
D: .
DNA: TGTGCCAGTAGCCCGCAGGGGTACTATGGCTACACCTTC
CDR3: CASSPQGYYGYTF

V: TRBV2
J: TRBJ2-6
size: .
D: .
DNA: TGTGCCAGCAGTGGTTTGGTCTCTGGGGCCAACGTCCTGACTTTC
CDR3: CASSGLVSGANVLTF

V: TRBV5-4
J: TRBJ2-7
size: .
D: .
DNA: TGTGCCAGCAGCTCCAGCTACGAGCAGTACTTC
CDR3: CASSSSYEQYF

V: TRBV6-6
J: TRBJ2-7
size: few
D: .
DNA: TGTGCCAGCATCTCGAACCTGATTGGGGCGGGTGACGAGCAGTACTTC
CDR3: CASISNLIGAGDEQYF

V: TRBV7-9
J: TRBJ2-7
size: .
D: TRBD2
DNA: TGTGCCAGCAGCCCCAAACTAGCGGGGGGTCCCTACGAGCAGTACTTC
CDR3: CASSPKLAGGPYEQYF

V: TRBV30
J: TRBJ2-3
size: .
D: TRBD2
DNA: TGTGCCTGGATGGTACTAGCGGGGGTCACAGATACGCAGTATTTT
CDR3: CAWMVLAGVTDTQYF

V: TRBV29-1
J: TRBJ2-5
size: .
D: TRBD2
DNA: TGCAGCGTAGGACTAGCGGGGGCACCCCAAGAGACCCAGTACTTC
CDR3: CSVGLAGAPQETQYF

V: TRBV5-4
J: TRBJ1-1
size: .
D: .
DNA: TGTGCCAGCAGCTTGGCTCAGGGAGGTACTGAAGCTTTCTTT
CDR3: CASSLAQGGTEAFF

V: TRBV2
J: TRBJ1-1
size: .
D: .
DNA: TGTGCCAGCAATGCCCAGGGGATAAACACTGAAGCTTTCTTT
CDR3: CASNAQGINTEAFF

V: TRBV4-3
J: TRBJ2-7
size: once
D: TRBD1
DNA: TGCGCCAGCAGCCAAGGAGGGGGGACAGGGACCTACGAGCAGTACTTC
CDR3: CASSQGGGTGTYEQYF

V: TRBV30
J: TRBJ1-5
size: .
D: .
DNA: TGTGCCTGGAGTGAGGGGGGTGGTCAGCCCCAGCATTTT
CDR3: CAWSEGGGQPQHF

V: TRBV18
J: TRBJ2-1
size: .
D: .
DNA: TGTGCCAGCTCACGCGAAGCCTACAATGAGCAGTTCTTC
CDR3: CASSREAYNEQFF

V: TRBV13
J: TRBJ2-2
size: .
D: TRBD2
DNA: TGTGCCAGCAGTAGCGGGCCAACGAACACCGGGGAGCTGTTTTTT
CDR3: CASSSGPTNTGELFF

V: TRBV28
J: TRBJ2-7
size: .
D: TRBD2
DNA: TGTGCCAGCAGTTGGACTAGCGGGAGGGGGTTGTTAGAGGGGTACGAGCAGTACTTC
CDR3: CASSWTSGRGLLEGYEQYF

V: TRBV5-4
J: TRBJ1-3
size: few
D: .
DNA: TGTGCCAGCAGCTGGGGCAGCACCATATATTTT
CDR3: CASSWGSTIYF

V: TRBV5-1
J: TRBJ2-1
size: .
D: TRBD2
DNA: TGCGCCAGCAGCAAAAGGACTAGCGGGGGGGCCTTTCTCCATGAGCAGTTCTTC
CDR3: CASSKRTSGGAFLHEQFF

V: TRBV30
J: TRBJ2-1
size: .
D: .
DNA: TGTGCCTGGAGTGTTAAGAACAGGGAAAGTGAGCAGTTCTTC
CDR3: CAWSVKNRESEQFF

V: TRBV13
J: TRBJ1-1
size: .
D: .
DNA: TGTGCCAGCAGCGGAGGGAACACTGAAGCTTTCTTT
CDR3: CASSGGNTEAFF

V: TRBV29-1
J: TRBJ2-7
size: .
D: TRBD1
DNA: TGCAGCGTAAACAGGGGCTACGAGCAGTACTTC
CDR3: CSVNRGYEQYF

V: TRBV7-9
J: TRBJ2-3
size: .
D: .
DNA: TGTGCCAGCAGACCACCCTCGAGTCCTACAGATACGCAGTATTTT
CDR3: CASRPPSSPTDTQYF

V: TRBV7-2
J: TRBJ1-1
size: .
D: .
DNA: TGTGCCAGCAGCTTACGGGTGGGCCGACACACTGAAGCTTTCTTT
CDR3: CASSLRVGRHTEAFF

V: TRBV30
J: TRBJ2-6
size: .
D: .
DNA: TGTGCCTCCTCCCACGGGTCTGGGGCCAACGTCCTGACTTTC
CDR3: CASSHGSGANVLTF

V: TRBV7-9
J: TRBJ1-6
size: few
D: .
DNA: TGTGCCAGCAGCTTATCCCCCGGGAGCTCCTATAATTCACCCCTCCACTTT
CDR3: CASSLSPGSSYNSPLHF

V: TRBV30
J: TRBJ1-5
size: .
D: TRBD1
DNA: TGTGCCTGGAGTGTAAAATGGGACAGGGAGAAACTTTATAGCAATCAGCCCCAGCATTTT
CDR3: CAWSVKWDREKLYSNQPQHF

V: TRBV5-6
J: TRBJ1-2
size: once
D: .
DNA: TGTGCCAGCAGTCGTGGGACGGACTATGGCTACACCTTC
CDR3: CASSRGTDYGYTF

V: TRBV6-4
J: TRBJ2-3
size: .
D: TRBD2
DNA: TGTGCCAGCAGTGAATTAGCGGGAGGGTCAGATACGCAGTATTTT
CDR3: CASSELAGGSDTQYF